The entry below describes one TCR beta chain. Its antigen is unidentified. The data belong to a study of T cells in Graves' hyperthyroidism and ophthalmopathy. The study's findings and limits: In the blood, most expanded thyroid clonotypes above 0.001 appeared as well.

Researchers amplified the TCR beta CDR3 regions from RNA transcripts. HTBI primers drove first-round RT-PCR of the TCR CDR3. TCRdb reprocessed the multiplex PCR reads with MiXCR, giving one entry per CDR3 protein. The profile shows hundreds of thousands of distinct CDR3 sequences, about 16% of them singletons. Subjects aged 18 to 65 presented with newly diagnosed hyperthyroidism of less than 2 months' duration. The ends lost 4 bases at V and 4 bases at J; junction bases unmatched: 9. This CDR3 is built from 15 residues. In germline, CDR1 is SGHRS, CDR2 YFSETQ. This chain joins TRBV5-1 and TRBJ2-5; 8 bases align to TRBD2. The sample was blood. This sequence originates from a woman in her 30s with Graves' hyperthyroidism. The DNA of the CDR3 is TGCGCCAGCAGCGTCGTCGCGGGGACTAGAGAGACCCAGTACTTC. Translation: CASSVVAGTRETQYF. Combining the CDR3 with reference TRBV5-1 and TRBJ2-5 gives the whole variable domain KAGVTQTPRYLIKTRGQQVTLSCSPISGHRSVSWYQQTPGQGLQFLFEYFSETQRNKGNFPGRFSGRQFSNSRSEMNVSTLELGDSALYLCASSVVAGTRETQYFGPGTRLLVL.